This T cell receptor beta chain was identified in a study of graft-versus-host responses after intestinal transplantation. Study in general: For around three years after anti-thymocyte globulin induction, all recipients took tacrolimus and steroids.

As for this clone: The antigen remains unidentified.

General study results and limits: Association was observed between peak circulating GvH clone levels and early post-transplant HvG declines. Within allografts, high graft-versus-host to host-versus-graft clonal ratios were seen among patients with graft-donor T cell macrochimerism. Recipient marrow showed GvH clones, some seen first in ileum or blood.

Some clones are missing from TCRdb's copy, which holds only in-frame ones; the method was immunoSEQ multiplex PCR. This table has tens of thousands of clones, around 91% appearing once. Germline CDR1 is SGHAT and CDR2 is FQNNGV. CDR3 length: 16 amino acids. V shed 0 bases and J shed 2 bases, with 13 bases lying between them. The sequence came from a human donor who received an intestinal transplant. The sequencing used unstimulated CD4+ T cells sorted from spleen or lymph node cells, collected before intestinal transplant. The chain employs TRBV11-2 and TRBJ1-2; no reliable D call. The CDR3 region is CASSLDPELPNYGYTF. The CDR3 DNA sequence: TGTGCCAGCAGCTTAGATCCAGAACTACCCAACTATGGCTACACCTTC.